Listed below are T cell receptor beta chains from one sample, sequenced in a study of blood T cells in healthy people across ages. MiXCR, applied by TCRdb to the 5' RACE reads, yields one record per CDR3 protein. The repertoire holds 1.5 million to 2 million distinct CDR3 sequences, with about 28% as singletons. Material for sequencing was blood. The receptors originated from a woman in her 30s in good health. Each CDR3 is given with its conserved first and last residue. Each record gives: J gene, V gene, clone size, D gene, CDR3 protein, CDR3 DNA. A D gene is named only where the DNA matches it firmly. For some rows the clone size is stated as once, few or many, or as a class when expanded; others skip it.

J: TRBJ1-2; V: TRBV5-5; size: -; D: -; CDR3: CASSPDHGLGGYTF; DNA: TGTGCCAGCAGCCCCGACCATGGTCTGGGTGGCTACACCTTC
J: TRBJ2-6; V: TRBV12-3/TRBV12-4; size: many; D: -; CDR3: CASSFSDLYSGANVLTF; DNA: TGTGCCAGCAGTTTCTCAGATCTATACTCTGGGGCCAACGTCCTGACTTTC
J: TRBJ2-1; V: TRBV11-2; size: -; D: -; CDR3: CASSDWGPSSYNEQFF; DNA: TGTGCCAGCAGCGACTGGGGCCCGAGCTCCTACAATGAGCAGTTCTTC
J: TRBJ2-7; V: TRBV6-6; size: -; D: TRBD2; CDR3: CASSYRLAGGIRDEQYF; DNA: TGTGCCAGCAGTTACAGGCTAGCGGGGGGGATCCGAGACGAGCAGTACTTC
J: TRBJ1-2; V: TRBV12-3/TRBV12-4; size: many; D: -; CDR3: CASLDSLSHYGYTF; DNA: TGTGCCAGCCTAGACTCCCTAAGTCACTATGGCTACACCTTC
J: TRBJ2-7; V: TRBV20-1; size: -; D: TRBD1; CDR3: CSALTGREQYF; DNA: TGCAGTGCACTGACAGGGCGCGAGCAGTACTTC
J: TRBJ2-5; V: TRBV9; size: many; D: -; CDR3: CASSGLVKETQYF; DNA: TGTGCCAGCAGCGGACTAGTGAAGGAGACCCAGTACTTC
J: TRBJ2-2; V: TRBV20-1; size: -; D: -; CDR3: CSARHSPTGELFF; DNA: TGCAGTGCTAGACACAGTCCCACCGGGGAGCTGTTTTTT
J: TRBJ1-2; V: TRBV7-3; size: -; D: -; CDR3: CASSLRRMRPSKIGYTF; DNA: TGTGCCAGCAGCTTAAGGAGGATGCGCCCTTCTAAGATCGGCTACACCTTC
J: TRBJ2-3; V: TRBV5-5; size: -; D: -; CDR3: CARSPTGLSTDTQYF; DNA: TGTGCCCGCAGCCCCACAGGGCTTAGCACAGATACGCAGTATTTT
J: TRBJ1-5; V: TRBV2; size: -; D: -; CDR3: CASSESSWGYGQPQHF; DNA: TGTGCCAGCAGTGAATCGTCTTGGGGGTACGGACAGCCCCAGCATTTT
J: TRBJ2-3; V: TRBV20-1; size: once; D: -; CDR3: CSASFGGGGDTQYF; DNA: TGCAGTGCTAGTTTTGGCGGGGGCGGGGATACGCAGTATTTT
J: TRBJ2-7; V: TRBV6-6; size: -; D: TRBD2; CDR3: CASRTTLAGPSYEQYF; DNA: TGTGCCAGCAGAACCACACTAGCGGGGCCCTCCTACGAGCAGTACTTC
J: TRBJ2-1; V: TRBV7-9; size: few; D: -; CDR3: CAVSRGRERDNEQFF; DNA: TGTGCCGTCTCGAGGGGGAGGGAAAGAGACAATGAGCAGTTCTTC
J: TRBJ2-3; V: TRBV6-6; size: once; D: -; CDR3: CASSYGGGFTDTQYF; DNA: TGTGCCAGCAGTTATGGAGGGGGGTTCACAGATACGCAGTATTTT
J: TRBJ2-7; V: TRBV12-3/TRBV12-4; size: few; D: -; CDR3: CASSKNDEQYF; DNA: TGTGCCAGCAGCAAAAACGACGAGCAGTACTTC
J: TRBJ2-5; V: TRBV6-2/TRBV6-3; size: -; D: -; CDR3: CASGTGTQYF; DNA: TGTGCCAGCGGGACGGGGACCCAGTACTTC
J: TRBJ2-7; V: TRBV5-1; size: many; D: -; CDR3: CASSLGGYYEQYF; DNA: TGTGCCAGCAGCTTAGGAGGGTACTACGAGCAGTACTTC
J: TRBJ2-6; V: TRBV5-1; size: -; D: -; CDR3: CASSRYRDTNFGANVLTF; DNA: TGCGCCAGCAGCCGGTACCGGGACACTAACTTTGGGGCCAACGTCCTGACTTTC
J: TRBJ1-2; V: TRBV7-9; size: many; D: -; CDR3: CASSLGGADYGYTF; DNA: TGTGCCAGCAGCTTAGGGGGAGCGGACTATGGCTACACCTTC
J: TRBJ2-5; V: TRBV6-5; size: few; D: -; CDR3: CASSSRTRTGRTQYF; DNA: TGTGCCAGCAGCTCACGAACCCGGACCGGACGGACCCAGTACTTC
J: TRBJ2-1; V: TRBV20-1; size: few; D: TRBD2; CDR3: CSARSVAGGYNEQFF; DNA: TGCAGTGCTAGAAGTGTTGCGGGAGGGTACAATGAGCAGTTCTTC
J: TRBJ2-3; V: TRBV4-3; size: -; D: TRBD1; CDR3: CASSQDGQGSSTDTQYF; DNA: TGCGCCAGCAGCCAAGATGGACAGGGGTCTAGCACAGATACGCAGTATTTT
J: TRBJ2-5; V: TRBV12-3/TRBV12-4; size: few; D: TRBD2; CDR3: CASSGGGKETRYF; DNA: TGTGCCAGCAGTGGGGGGGGTAAAGAGACCCGGTACTTC
J: TRBJ2-2; V: TRBV20-1; size: -; D: TRBD2; CDR3: CSATSGVNTGELFF; DNA: TGCAGTGCAACGAGCGGGGTAAACACCGGGGAGCTGTTTTTT
J: TRBJ2-5; V: TRBV29-1; size: few; D: -; CDR3: CSVEAGARETQYF; DNA: TGCAGCGTTGAAGCCGGGGCCCGAGAGACCCAGTACTTC
J: TRBJ2-7; V: TRBV18; size: many; D: TRBD1; CDR3: CASSPPGQHEQYF; DNA: TGTGCCAGCTCACCACCGGGACAGCACGAGCAGTACTTC
J: TRBJ1-2; V: TRBV5-1; size: -; D: -; CDR3: CASSLRGSHDYTF; DNA: TGCGCCAGCAGCTTGAGGGGCAGCCATGACTACACCTTC
J: TRBJ1-1; V: TRBV4-3; size: -; D: -; CDR3: CASSPSTMNTEAFF; DNA: TGCGCCAGCAGCCCCTCGACCATGAACACTGAAGCTTTCTTT
J: TRBJ1-6; V: TRBV5-5; size: -; D: -; CDR3: CASSFVTSSPLHF; DNA: TGTGCCAGCAGCTTCGTGACCTCTTCACCCCTCCACTTT
J: TRBJ2-5; V: TRBV20-1; size: -; D: -; CDR3: CSARAELQETQYF; DNA: TGCAGTGCTAGAGCTGAGCTCCAAGAGACCCAGTACTTC
J: TRBJ2-7; V: TRBV10-3; size: -; D: TRBD1; CDR3: CAGGPWGNEQYF; DNA: TGTGCAGGGGGCCCTTGGGGTAATGAGCAGTACTTC